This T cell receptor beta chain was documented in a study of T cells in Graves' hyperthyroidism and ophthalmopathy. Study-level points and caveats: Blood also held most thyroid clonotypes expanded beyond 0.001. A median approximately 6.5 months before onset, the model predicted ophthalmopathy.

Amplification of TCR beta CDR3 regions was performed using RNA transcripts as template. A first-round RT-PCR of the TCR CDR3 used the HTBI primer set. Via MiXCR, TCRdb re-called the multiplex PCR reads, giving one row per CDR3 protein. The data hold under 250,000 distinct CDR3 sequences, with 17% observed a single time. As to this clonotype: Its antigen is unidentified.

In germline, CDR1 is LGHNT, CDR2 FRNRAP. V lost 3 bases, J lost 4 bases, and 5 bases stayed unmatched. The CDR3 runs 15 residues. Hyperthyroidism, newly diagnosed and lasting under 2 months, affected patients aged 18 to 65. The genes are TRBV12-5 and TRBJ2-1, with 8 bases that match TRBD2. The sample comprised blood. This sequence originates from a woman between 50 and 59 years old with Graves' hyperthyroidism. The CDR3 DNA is TGTGCTAGTGGTTTAGGTAGCGGGGAGTACAATGAGCAGTTCTTC. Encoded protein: CASGLGSGEYNEQFF.